These 20 T cell receptor beta chains share one sample of origin, sequenced in a study of OX40 agonist ivuxolimab in advanced cancers. Assay used: immunoSEQ multiplex PCR; TCRdb lists only in-frame clones, some missing. The sample lists about 24,000 clones, 80% to 90% occurring once. The specimen was CD4+ or CD8+ T cells sorted from blood, collected in a trial of the OX40 agonist ivuxolimab. The receptors derive from an adult with an advanced solid tumor such as melanoma, head and neck, liver or kidney cancer.

The rearrangement uses TRBV19 and TRBJ1-2; tentative D call: TRBD1 (6 bases). Trimming cost V 8 bases and J 3 bases, with 19 bases left between them. Germline CDR1 is LNHDA and CDR2 is SQIVND (reference sequence). The CDR3 is made up of 15 amino acids. The chain's CDR3 is CASGGGPGADYGYTF. Here the CDR3 DNA reads TGTGCCAGTGGAGGTGGTCCGGGGGCTGACTATGGCTACACCTTC.

This chain uses TRBV5-1 with TRBJ2-1; D is possibly TRBD1 (6 bases). V lost 0 bases and J lost 2, with 9 bases in between. This CDR3 has 15 residues. Germline lookup yields CDR1 SGHRS and CDR2 YFSETQ. CDR3 protein: CASSLGQVAYNEQFF. Written as DNA, the CDR3 is TGCGCCAGCAGCTTGGGACAGGTAGCCTACAATGAGCAGTTCTTC. Drawing the rest from reference TRBV5-1 and TRBJ2-1, the complete variable domain is KAGVTQTPRYLIKTRGQQVTLSCSPISGHRSVSWYQQTPGQGLQFLFEYFSETQRNKGNFPGRFSGRQFSNSRSEMNVSTLELGDSALYLCASSLGQVAYNEQFFGPGTRLTVL.

The chain links TRBV19 to TRBJ2-7; TRBD2 aligns across 7 bases. The ends lost 6 bases at V and 2 bases at J; junction bases unmatched: 10. The CDR3 is 15 amino acids. Looked up from germline, CDR1 is LNHDA and CDR2 is SQIVND (reference sequence). The CDR3 protein is CASSQRAGLPYEQYF. In DNA, the CDR3 is TGTGCCAGTAGCCAAAGAGCGGGACTACCCTACGAGCAGTACTTC.

In its sample, this clone is large. J is TRBJ2-5 and V is TRBV7-2; no definite D call. Trimming stripped 1 base from V and 2 bases from J, with 2 bases between. Germline loops: CDR1 SGHTA, CDR2 FQGNSA. The CDR3 runs 12 residues. CDR3 amino acids: CASSLVQETQYF. The CDR3 DNA reads TGTGCCAGCAGCTTAGTTCAAGAGACCCAGTACTTC. Based on the CDR3 plus reference TRBV7-2 and TRBJ2-5, the full variable domain is GAGVSQSPSNKVTEKGKDVELRCDPISGHTALYWYRQSLGQGLEFLIYFQGNSAPDKSGLPSDRFSAERTGGSVSTLTIQRTQQEDSAVYLCASSLVQETQYFGPGTRLLVL.

The rearrangement links TRBV29-1 to TRBJ2-5; 8 nucleotides match TRBD1. The CDR3 loop spans 14 amino acids. V dropped 5 bases and J dropped 4; count of bases not matched to a gene: 9. CDR1 is SQVTM, CDR2 ANQGSEA, per germline. CDR3 amino acids: CSVNPQGALETQYF. The CDR3 DNA reads as TGCAGCGTTAATCCTCAGGGGGCTTTAGAGACCCAGTACTTC.

CDR3 protein: CASSVAGHEQFF. The CDR3 region has the DNA TGTGCCAGCAGCGTAGCAGGGCATGAGCAGTTCTTC. The genes are TRBV9 and TRBJ2-1, with D perhaps TRBD1 (5 bases). This CDR3 spans 12 amino acids. Germline CDR1 reads SGDLS; CDR2 reads YYNGEE. The germline V and J ends were trimmed by 0 bases and 8 bases, with 6 bases remaining between them.

The V gene is TRBV18, the J gene TRBJ2-1; D is undetermined. From germline, CDR1 is KGHSH and CDR2 LQKENI. This CDR3 has 12 residues. The V end lost 3 bases, the J end lost 8 bases, and 8 bases lay between the germline ends. CDR3 loop: CASSPTGYEQFF. The CDR3 DNA sequence: TGTGCCAGCTCACCTACCGGGTATGAGCAGTTCTTC.

The rearrangement links TRBV5-1 to TRBJ2-5, with TRBD2 matching 14 bases. Looked up from germline, CDR1 is SGHRS and CDR2 is YFSETQ. The CDR3 extends over 16 amino acids. Trimming cost V 0 bases and J 9 bases; bases outside gene matches: 7. CDR3 in DNA: TGCGCCAGCAGCTTGGAGGGACTAGCGGGAGCGGAGGCCCAGTACTTC. Translation gives CASSLEGLAGAEAQYF.

This clone has just a few counts. The rearrangement uses TRBV19 and TRBJ2-7; a weak D match, TRBD1 (6 bases). Germline CDR1 reads LNHDA; CDR2 reads SQIVND (reference sequence). V lost 10 bases and J 6 bases, leaving 22 bases between the germline ends. This CDR3 has 14 amino acids. The CDR3: CATRRLGATGEQYF. CDR3 in DNA: TGTGCCACTCGAAGGCTGGGGGCGACGGGCGAGCAGTACTTC.

The V and J genes are TRBV28 and TRBJ1-1; D is undetermined. This CDR3 comprises 12 residues. The ends were cut back, 7 bases at V and 12 bases at J, with 18 bases in the middle. Germline CDR1 and CDR2: MDHEN and SYDVKM. The CDR3 coding sequence is TGTGCCAGCATAGTAGACTCCATGTTAACTTTCTTT. It codes for CASIVDSMLTFF.

For the CDR3, the DNA is TGCAGTGCTAGCCCGCGGGAGCAGTTCTTC. This sequence encodes CSASPREQFF. This sequence joins TRBV20-1 and TRBJ2-1; D gene ambiguous. There are 10 residues in the CDR3. The germline gives CDR1 DFQATT, CDR2 SNEGSKA (reference sequence). V lost 3 bases and J 10 bases, leaving 7 bases between the germline ends.

In the case of this clone: One end of the junction varies from germline; a read error may be responsible. This chain joins TRBV7-2 and TRBJ1-2, with 10 bases that match TRBD1. CDR1 and CDR2 (germline): SGHTA, FQGNSA. This CDR3 is 12 amino acids long. CDR3 sequence: CASGLRTGGSTF. The CDR3 bases are TGTGCCAGCGGCTTAAGGACAGGGGGTTCCACCTTC.

The rearrangement uses TRBV7-2 and TRBJ2-2; D gene uncertain. V was shortened by 5 bases and J by 3 bases, with 7 bases between the two germline ends. Germline V gene lookup returns CDR1 SGHTA and CDR2 FQGNSA. This CDR3 has 13 residues. CDR3 protein: CASSARYTGELFF. DNA for the CDR3: TGTGCCAGCAGCGCCCGATACACCGGGGAGCTGTTTTTT.

This chain links TRBV27 with TRBJ2-5, with unresolved D. V was shortened by 2 bases and J by 5 bases, with 9 bases between the two germline ends. CDR3 length: 13 residues. Looked up from germline, CDR1 is MNHEY and CDR2 is SMNVEV (reference sequence). In DNA form, the CDR3 reads TGTGCCAGCAGTTTAAGGAGTATGGAGACCCAGTACTTC. It yields the protein CASSLRSMETQYF.

The genes are TRBV7-2 and TRBJ1-2; D is possibly TRBD1 (5 bases). Looked up from germline, CDR1 is SGHTA and CDR2 is FQGNSA. Between the trimmed V and J ends, which lost 5 bases and 1 base, there was a span of 14 bases. This CDR3 region has 15 residues. The CDR3 nucleotides are TGTGCCAGCAGCCCTAGTGGGGCTCTTAACTATGGCTACACCTTC. This encodes CASSPSGALNYGYTF.

The J gene is TRBJ2-3, the V gene TRBV7-6; 7 bases match TRBD2. Germline V gene data show CDR1 as SGHVS and CDR2 as FNYEAQ. V shed 8 bases and J 3 bases; nucleotides not matched to a gene: 8. The CDR3 consists of 14 residues. The chain's CDR3 is CASSSRGRTDTQYF. The DNA of the CDR3 is TGTGCCAGCTCTTCTCGCGGGAGAACAGATACGCAGTATTTT.

The chain carries TRBV19 and TRBJ1-1, with D tentatively TRBD1 (5 bases). Germline-derived CDR1 and CDR2 are LNHDA and SQIVND (reference sequence). The CDR3 loop spans 15 amino acids. The V end lost 4 bases, the J end lost 1 base, and 13 bases lay between the germline ends. CDR3 bases: TGTGCCAGTAGTACGACAGTGGCTCGGAACACTGAAGCTTTCTTT. It yields the protein CASSTTVARNTEAFF. Supplemented by reference TRBV19 and TRBJ1-1, the full variable domain reads DGGITQSPKYLFRKEGQNVTLSCEQNLNHDAMYWYRQDPGQGLRLIYYSQIVNDFQKGDIAEGYSVSREKKESFPLTVTSAQKNPTAFYLCASSTTVARNTEAFFGQGTRLTVV.

In this sample, this clone turned up once. This chain uses TRBV19 with TRBJ1-1, with 8 bases matching TRBD1. The CDR3 runs to 16 residues. Trimming at V came to 4 bases and at J to 1 base, leaving 8 bases not matched to a gene. Looked up from germline, CDR1 is LNHDA and CDR2 is SQIVND (reference sequence). CDR3 in amino acids: CASSTGRDRSNTEAFF. The CDR3 DNA reads TGTGCCAGTAGTACGGGACGGGACAGGTCGAACACTGAAGCTTTCTTT.

J is TRBJ2-7 and V is TRBV19, with a weak D call TRBD2 (5 bases). The CDR3 has 11 amino acids. From germline, CDR1 is LNHDA and CDR2 SQIVND (reference sequence). V lost 5 bases and J lost 4, with 6 bases in between. The CDR3 bases are TGTGCCAGTAGTGGGAGATACGAGCAGTACTTC. This translates into CASSGRYEQYF.

This clone was seen only a few times. V usage is TRBV27 and J usage is TRBJ1-4, with 7 positions matching TRBD1. Losses at the gene ends were 5 bases for V and 3 bases for J; bases not matched to a gene: 9. Germline V gene sequence: CDR1 MNHEY, CDR2 SMNVEV (reference sequence). The CDR3 is 16 amino acids. The CDR3 DNA is TGTGCCAGCAGTGCGTTGACAGGGTTTCCTAATGAAAAACTGTTTTTT. This gives the protein CASSALTGFPNEKLFF.